These T cell receptor beta chains were read from a single sample in a study of radiotherapy plus CTLA-4 blockade in lung cancer. Sequencing used immunoSEQ multiplex PCR; TCRdb keeps in-frame clones, though not all of them. The table shows approximately 80,000 clones, with roughly 80% occurring only once. The specimen comprised peripheral blood, sampled from a patient treated with radiotherapy plus ipilimumab. Every receptor here comes from a human donor with non-small cell lung cancer who had stable disease on radiotherapy plus ipilimumab. Both conserved end residues are part of each CDR3.

j_gene: TRBJ2-5
v_gene: TRBV9
CDR3aa: CASSVWVGQETQYF

j_gene: TRBJ1-3
v_gene: TRBV5-1
CDR3aa: CASSPGHSSGNTIYF

j_gene: TRBJ2-6
v_gene: TRBV5-1
CDR3aa: CASSLGTSSGANVLTF

j_gene: TRBJ1-6
v_gene: TRBV7-8
CDR3aa: CASSLRGQGNLANSPLHF

j_gene: TRBJ1-1
v_gene: TRBV6-5
CDR3aa: CASSYSRQPTEAFF

j_gene: TRBJ1-5
v_gene: TRBV6-5
CDR3aa: CASRPGQGGQPQHF

j_gene: TRBJ1-2
v_gene: TRBV5-1
CDR3aa: CASSFAGRGHGYTF

j_gene: TRBJ2-7
v_gene: TRBV29-1
CDR3aa: CSVSSGTGAYEQYF

j_gene: TRBJ1-1
v_gene: TRBV25-1
CDR3aa: CASSAGVNTEAFF

j_gene: TRBJ1-3
v_gene: TRBV5-4
CDR3aa: CASSLNQGAKGNTIYF